The rows below give T cell receptor beta chains drawn from one sample of a study of radiation and T cells in renal cell carcinoma. Generated by immunoSEQ multiplex PCR, the TCRdb table keeps only in-frame clones and is missing some. Of roughly 130,000 clones listed, about 88% are singletons. This specimen consisted of blood, obtained from a patient whose treatment included radiotherapy and nephrectomy. Receptor source: a woman aged 45 to 65 with renal cell carcinoma. Each CDR3 is given with its conserved first and last residue. The D gene is left open where the match is weak. Part of the rows lack a size; the others show once, few, many or a class for expanded clones.

j_gene	abundance	d_gene	v_gene	CDR3aa	CDR3nt
TRBJ1-2	NA	NA	TRBV30	CAWSVGSDGYTF	TGTGCCTGGAGTGTGGGGTCAGATGGCTACACCTTC
TRBJ1-4	NA	NA	TRBV7-9	CASSLKAGGQVTLNEKLFF	TGTGCCAGCAGCTTAAAGGCAGGCGGTCAGGTGACACTCAATGAAAAACTGTTTTTT
TRBJ2-5	NA	NA	TRBV7-2	CASSATIPQETQYF	TGTGCCAGCAGCGCGACAATCCCCCAAGAGACCCAGTACTTC
TRBJ1-6	NA	TRBD1	TRBV9	CASSSRTGGNSPLHF	TGTGCCAGCAGCTCGAGGACAGGTGGGAATTCACCCCTCCACTTT
TRBJ1-6	NA	TRBD1	TRBV12-5	CASGPEDGRGHFYNSPLHF	TGTGCTAGTGGGCCGGAGGATGGCAGGGGGCACTTCTATAATTCACCCCTCCACTTT
TRBJ1-2	NA	NA	TRBV10-1	CASSGQTNYGYTF	TGCGCCAGCAGTGGACAGACAAACTATGGCTACACCTTC
TRBJ2-7	NA	NA	TRBV4-2	CASSQVSGPPYEQYF	TGTGCCAGCAGCCAAGTCTCGGGACCCCCCTACGAGCAGTACTTC
TRBJ1-5	NA	TRBD1	TRBV19	CASSIDLGQVNQPQHF	TGTGCCAGTAGTATAGATCTCGGACAGGTAAATCAGCCCCAGCATTTT
TRBJ2-6	NA	NA	TRBV4-1	CASSQPRETGANVLTF	TGCGCCAGCAGCCAACCCCGGGAAACTGGGGCCAACGTCCTGACTTTC
TRBJ2-1	NA	NA	TRBV7-6	CASSLGLSHNEQFF	TGTGCCAGCAGCTTAGGGTTGTCCCACAATGAGCAGTTCTTC
TRBJ1-1	NA	NA	TRBV6-1	CASSEARGDTEAFF	TGTGCCAGCAGTGAAGCCAGGGGAGACACTGAAGCTTTCTTT
TRBJ1-1	NA	NA	TRBV30	CAWSVPYYGTEAFF	TGTGCCTGGAGTGTACCATACTATGGCACTGAAGCTTTCTTT
TRBJ2-3	NA	NA	TRBV5-4	CASSLSGHATDTQYF	TGTGCCAGCAGCTTGTCAGGTCACGCCACAGATACGCAGTATTTT
TRBJ1-1	few	NA	TRBV5-1	CASSLRRVDTEAFF	TGCGCCAGCAGCTTGAGGAGGGTGGACACTGAAGCTTTCTTT
TRBJ1-4	NA	TRBD1	TRBV5-1	CASSPGQVEEKLFF	TGCGCCAGCAGCCCGGGACAGGTGGAGGAGAAACTGTTTTTT
TRBJ1-1	NA	NA	TRBV10-1	CASSRTVNTEAFF	TGCGCCAGCAGCAGGACGGTGAACACTGAAGCTTTCTTT
TRBJ1-4	NA	NA	TRBV6-1	CASSAPSVAVGKLFF	TGTGCCAGCAGTGCTCCATCGGTCGCAGTAGGAAAACTGTTTTTT
TRBJ1-1	few	TRBD1	TRBV7-9	CASSSGQGQTFF	TGTGCCAGCAGCTCCGGACAGGGACAGACTTTCTTT
TRBJ2-2	NA	NA	TRBV5-4	CASSRARANTGELFF	TGTGCCAGCAGCCGGGCTCGAGCGAACACCGGGGAGCTGTTTTTT
TRBJ2-7	NA	NA	TRBV6-5	CASSYRRGLNEQYF	TGTGCCAGCAGTTACAGGAGGGGGCTCAACGAGCAGTACTTC
TRBJ1-6	NA	TRBD1	TRBV2	CASSDDRGKDNSPLHF	TGTGCCAGCAGTGATGACAGGGGGAAAGATAATTCACCCCTCCACTTT
TRBJ1-3	once	TRBD1	TRBV11-2	CASSLFLPGGTGPGNTIYF	TGTGCCAGCAGCTTATTCCTGCCGGGAGGGACAGGGCCTGGAAACACCATATATTTT
TRBJ1-4	once	NA	TRBV18	CASSRATNEKLFF	TGTGCCAGCTCACGTGCAACTAATGAAAAACTGTTTTTT
TRBJ1-2	NA	NA	TRBV11-2	CASSRDTYGYTF	TGTGCCAGCAGCAGAGACACCTATGGCTACACCTTC
TRBJ1-3	NA	NA	TRBV5-4	CASSLEGLARGNTIYF	TGTGCCAGCAGCTTGGAGGGATTGGCTCGCGGAAACACCATATATTTT
TRBJ2-7	NA	NA	TRBV10-3	CASSGSPYEQYF	TGTGCCTCTTCAGGATCCCCGTACGAGCAGTACTTC
TRBJ2-3	NA	TRBD2	TRBV9	CASSVGTSGGADTQYF	TGTGCCAGCAGCGTGGGGACTAGCGGGGGGGCAGATACGCAGTATTTT
TRBJ2-1	NA	NA	TRBV7-2	CASSSGDSYNEQFF	TGTGCCAGCAGCTCCGGGGATTCCTACAATGAGCAGTTCTTC
TRBJ1-2	once	NA	TRBV29-1	CSVEGDGYTF	TGCAGCGTCGAGGGGGACGGCTACACCTTC
TRBJ2-1	NA	NA	TRBV19	CASSQGTEQFF	TGTGCCAGTAGTCAGGGGACTGAGCAGTTCTTC
TRBJ2-5	NA	TRBD2	TRBV11-3	CASSPAGTSGQETQYF	TGTGCCAGCAGCCCGGCCGGGACTAGCGGACAAGAGACCCAGTACTTC
TRBJ2-2	once	NA	TRBV5-1	CASSPDDGELFF	TGCGCCAGCAGCCCCGACGACGGGGAGCTGTTTTTT
TRBJ2-5	NA	NA	TRBV5-4	CASSYLVASKTQYF	TGTGCCAGCAGCTATCTGGTAGCGTCGAAGACCCAGTACTTC
TRBJ2-5	NA	TRBD1	TRBV5-1	CASSLRTGAQETQYF	TGCGCCAGCAGCTTGAGGACAGGGGCTCAAGAGACCCAGTACTTC
TRBJ1-1	once	NA	TRBV18	CASSPQLGLTEAFF	TGTGCCAGCTCACCCCAGTTGGGCTTAACTGAAGCTTTCTTT
TRBJ2-7	NA	NA	TRBV21-1	CASSKAPVGGGVVAYEQYF	TGTGCCAGCAGCAAAGCCCCGGTGGGCGGGGGGGTGGTCGCCTACGAGCAGTACTTC
TRBJ2-2	NA	TRBD1	TRBV7-2	CASRPTGAGELFF	TGTGCCAGCAGACCAACAGGGGCCGGGGAGCTGTTTTTT
TRBJ2-7	NA	TRBD2	TRBV15	CATSTPPGGFREQYF	TGTGCCACCAGCACCCCCCCGGGAGGGTTTCGGGAGCAGTACTTC
TRBJ1-5	NA	NA	TRBV19	CASRPPWGRDQPQHF	TGTGCCAGTAGACCCCCCTGGGGGAGAGATCAGCCCCAGCATTTT
TRBJ1-2	NA	NA	TRBV15	CATTDGLTNYGYTF	TGTGCCACTACGGACGGGCTAACTAACTATGGCTACACCTTC
TRBJ1-2	NA	NA	TRBV6-5	CASSYPGTYGYTF	TGTGCCAGCAGTTACCCGGGGACCTATGGCTACACCTTC
TRBJ2-3	NA	NA	TRBV2	CASSELRVGDTQYF	TGTGCCAGCAGTGAATTGAGGGTTGGAGATACGCAGTATTTT
TRBJ1-2	NA	TRBD1	TRBV19	CASSPRTGEGGYTF	TGTGCCAGTAGTCCTCGGACAGGGGAGGGCGGCTACACCTTC
TRBJ1-3	NA	NA	TRBV6-5	CASSWGQSGNTIYF	TGTGCCAGCAGTTGGGGGCAGTCTGGAAACACCATATATTTT
TRBJ2-1	NA	TRBD2	TRBV5-1	CASNLAGGHEQFF	TGCGCCAGCAATCTAGCGGGGGGGCACGAGCAGTTCTTC
TRBJ2-1	NA	TRBD1	TRBV11-2	CASSPDRGNEQFF	TGTGCCAGCAGCCCAGACAGGGGTAATGAGCAGTTCTTC
TRBJ1-5	NA	NA	TRBV4-1	CASSLEDATQPQHF	TGCGCCAGCAGCCTTGAGGACGCCACCCAGCCCCAGCATTTT
TRBJ2-7	few	NA	TRBV5-1	CASSPGQDLSYEQYF	TGCGCCAGCAGCCCCGGACAAGACCTTTCCTACGAGCAGTACTTC
TRBJ1-1	few	NA	TRBV7-6	CASSKIQGPNTEAFF	TGTGCCAGCAGCAAAATACAGGGTCCGAACACTGAAGCTTTCTTT
TRBJ1-2	NA	NA	TRBV9	CASSAGDSRANYGYTF	TGTGCCAGCAGCGCCGGGGACTCCAGAGCTAACTATGGCTACACCTTC
TRBJ2-5	once	TRBD2	TRBV7-3	CASSPKDCLAGWGETQYF	TGTGCCAGCAGCCCCAAGGACTGCCTAGCGGGATGGGGGGAGACCCAGTACTTC
TRBJ1-2	NA	NA	TRBV4-2	CASSQEAGKDYGYTF	TGTGCCAGCAGCCAAGAGGCAGGAAAGGACTATGGCTACACCTTC
TRBJ1-2	once	NA	TRBV2	CASGGMTGGYTF	TGTGCCAGCGGGGGGATGACCGGGGGCTACACCTTC